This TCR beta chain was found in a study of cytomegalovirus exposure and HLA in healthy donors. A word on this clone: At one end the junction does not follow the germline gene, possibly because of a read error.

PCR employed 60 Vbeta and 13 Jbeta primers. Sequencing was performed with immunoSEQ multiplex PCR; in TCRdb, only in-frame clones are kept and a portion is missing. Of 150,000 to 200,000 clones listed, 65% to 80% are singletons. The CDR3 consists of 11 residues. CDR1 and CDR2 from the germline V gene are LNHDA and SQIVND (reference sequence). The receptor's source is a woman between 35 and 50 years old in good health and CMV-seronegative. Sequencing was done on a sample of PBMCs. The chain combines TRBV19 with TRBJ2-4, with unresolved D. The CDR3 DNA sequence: TGTGCCAGTAAAGGAAGCGACTGGTCGCACTTC. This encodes CASKGSDWSHF.